The 26 T cell receptor beta chains below come from one sample, sequenced in a study of T cells in Graves' hyperthyroidism and ophthalmopathy. RNA transcripts were the template for amplifying TCR beta CDR3 regions. RT-PCR in the first round (using the HTBI primer set) targeted the TCR CDR3. Each CDR3 protein is one row after TCRdb ran MiXCR on the multiplex PCR reads. The data show around 600,000 distinct CDR3 sequences, 11% to 15% seen once. Specimen: blood. Source of these receptors: a woman younger than 30 with Graves' ophthalmopathy.

The sample holds many counts of this clonotype. The chain recombines TRBV24-1 with TRBJ1-2, with TRBD1 matching over 7 bases. This CDR3 comprises 17 residues. The germline V gene encodes CDR1 KGHDR and CDR2 SFDVKD. Trimming removed 4 bases from V and 2 bases from J; junction bases left unmatched: 12. DNA of the CDR3: TGTGCCACCAGTGACCAGACAGGGCTCGAGGGGAACTATGGCTACACCTTC. Its protein is CATSDQTGLEGNYGYTF.

This clonotype was picked up many times. The chain links TRBV12-3 or TRBV12-4 to TRBJ1-4, with D possibly being TRBD1 (5 bases). The CDR3 spans 14 residues. The germline V and J ends were trimmed by 5 bases and 6 bases, with 13 bases remaining between them. The CDR3 here is CASSPQGEHEKLFF. The CDR3 DNA reads TGTGCCAGCAGTCCTCAGGGAGAACATGAAAAACTGTTTTTT.

This sequence joins TRBV6-1 and TRBJ2-5, with 10 bases aligning to TRBD2. The V gene's germline CDR1 is MNHNS and CDR2 SASEGT. This CDR3 has 16 amino acids. The V and J ends lost 5 bases and 1 base, in that order; junction bases with no gene match: 7. Written as DNA, the CDR3 is TGTGCCAGCAGTACTAGCGGGAATCCCCTCCAAGAGACCCAGTACTTC. It translates to CASSTSGNPLQETQYF.

This clonotype was picked up a small number of times. The chain carries TRBV9 and TRBJ2-3, with 7 positions matching TRBD2. The V segment lost 4 bases and the J segment 1 base; nucleotides outside the gene matches: 3. Germline V CDR1 and CDR2: SGDLS, YYNGEE. The CDR3 is 14 amino acids. The CDR3 nucleotides are TGTGCCAGCAGCCGGGAGGAGGGCACAGATACGCAGTATTTT. This translates into CASSREEGTDTQYF.

This clonotype was seen at least ten times. The CDR3 sequence is CASSLPGLSYNEQFF. CDR3 nucleotides: TGTGCCAGCAGTTTACCAGGGCTCTCCTACAATGAGCAGTTCTTC. This chain joins TRBV12-3 or TRBV12-4 and TRBJ2-1; D may be TRBD1 (5 bases). This CDR3 has 15 residues. V was clipped by 2 bases and J by 0 bases, with 8 bases between them.

This clonotype has just a few counts. The chain combines TRBV4-2 with TRBJ1-6; D gene uncertain. CDR3 length: 13 amino acids. V was trimmed by 0 bases and J by 6 bases, leaving 3 bases between them. The V gene's germline CDR1 is LGHNA and CDR2 YNFKEQ. CDR3 nucleotides: TGTGCCAGCAGCCAAGATCCTAATTCACCCCTCCACTTT. It encodes CASSQDPNSPLHF.

This clonotype was seen a few times. V is TRBV9 and J is TRBJ1-5; 7 bases line up with TRBD1. V lost 3 bases and J lost 5; bases outside the gene matches: 8. Germline CDR1 SGDLS, CDR2 YYNGEE. The CDR3 has 15 residues. CDR3 nucleotide sequence: TGTGCCAGCAGCGAGTACGACAGGGAGGATCAGCCCCAGCATTTT. Protein product: CASSEYDREDQPQHF.

V gene TRBV2 combines with J gene TRBJ1-5, with a weak D call TRBD1 (6 bases). V lost 5 bases to trimming and J lost 3 bases, with 11 bases between them. CDR1 is SNHLY and CDR2 is FYNNEI in the germline V gene. The CDR3 is 14 residues long. CDR3 sequence: CASSTQGFNQPQHF. CDR3 DNA sequence: TGTGCCAGCAGTACGCAGGGGTTCAATCAGCCCCAGCATTTT.

The gene calls are TRBV13 and TRBJ2-4, with 8 nucleotides matching TRBD1. This CDR3 contains 16 residues. Trimming took 5 bases from V and 0 from J; bases not matched to a gene: 6. Germline CDR1 and CDR2: PRHDT and FYEKMQ (reference sequence). CDR3 DNA sequence: TGTGCCAGCAGCACCGGACAGGGTATAGCCAAAAACATTCAGTACTTC. It translates to CASSTGQGIAKNIQYF.

This clonotype was seen at least ten times. The V call is TRBV6-6, the J call TRBJ2-7; D assignment may be TRBD1 or TRBD2 (5 bases each). CDR1 is MNHNY, CDR2 SVGAGI, per germline (reference sequence). Trimming left V 2 bases short and J 3 bases short, with 11 bases between. The CDR3 loop spans 14 amino acids. The CDR3 sequence: CASSYRGPNYEQYF. The DNA for the CDR3 is TGTGCCAGCAGTTACAGGGGACCGAACTACGAGCAGTACTTC.

There are many counts of this clonotype. The V gene is TRBV20-1, the J gene TRBJ2-3; D possibly corresponds to TRBD2 (5 bases). V was shortened by 3 bases and J by 0 bases, with 13 bases between the two germline ends. CDR1 DFQATT and CDR2 SNEGSKA come from the germline V gene (reference sequence). The CDR3 is made up of 15 amino acids. The CDR3 DNA sequence: TGCAGTGCTAGTCCCATAGCGATAAGCACAGATACGCAGTATTTT. This codes for CSASPIAISTDTQYF.

Many counts were recorded for this clonotype. The rearrangement links TRBV9 to TRBJ1-1; D is possibly TRBD1 (5 bases). Trimming cost V 5 bases and J 0 bases, with 11 bases left between them. From germline, CDR1 is SGDLS and CDR2 YYNGEE. CDR3 length: 14 residues. This CDR3 is CASSARGMNTEAFF. The CDR3 nucleotides read TGTGCCAGCAGTGCTAGGGGAATGAACACTGAAGCTTTCTTT.

There are many counts of this clonotype. The chain employs TRBV5-4 and TRBJ2-5; 9 positions match TRBD1. The CDR3 extends over 13 amino acids. Germline V gene sequence: CDR1 SGHNT, CDR2 YYREEE (reference sequence). After removal of 4 bases from V and 6 bases from J, the junction contained 4 bases not matched to a gene. The CDR3 spells CASSQGQGKTQYF. The CDR3 DNA reads as TGTGCCAGCAGCCAAGGACAGGGGAAGACCCAGTACTTC.

Regarding this clonotype: A much larger clone sits a single nucleotide away, making a read error possible. This chain links TRBV12-3 or TRBV12-4 with TRBJ1-6, with D hard to call. This CDR3 has 15 amino acids. CDR3 sequence: CASTPSDRYNSPPHF. The CDR3 DNA reads as TGTGCCAGCACCCCCTCGGACCGATATAATTCACCCCCCCACTTT.

This clonotype was seen many times. The chain is built from TRBV6-1 and TRBJ2-3; TRBD1 might be the D (5 bases). The CDR3 spans 14 residues. Per germline, CDR1 MNHNS and CDR2 SASEGT. Trimming removed 5 bases at V and 2 bases at J, with 11 bases between. CDR3 DNA sequence: TGTGCCAGCAGTTCGAAGGACACCACAGATACGCAGTATTTT. As protein: CASSSKDTTDTQYF.

J is TRBJ2-3 and V is TRBV14; D remains unclear. Germline CDR1 SGHDN, CDR2 FVKESK. The V and J ends lost 5 bases and 4 bases respectively, with 16 bases between them. The CDR3 extends over 15 amino acids. CDR3 in DNA: TGTGCCAGCAGCGACACACCCAATATCCCAGATACGCAGTATTTT. Amino acids: CASSDTPNIPDTQYF.

The chain's CDR3 is CASNSGPPYEQYF. The CDR3 DNA is TGCGCCAGCAACTCGGGTCCTCCGTACGAGCAGTACTTC. This chain uses TRBV5-1 with TRBJ2-7; unclear D gene. The CDR3 sequence is 13 residues long. Germline lookup yields CDR1 SGHRS and CDR2 YFSETQ. The ends were cut back, 6 bases at V and 4 bases at J, with 14 bases in the middle.

V usage is TRBV19 and J usage is TRBJ1-5, with TRBD1 as a possible D gene (6 bases). The CDR3 is 15 residues long. V was pared by 3 bases and J by 3 bases, with 12 bases between. Per the germline V gene, CDR1 is LNHDA and CDR2 is SQIVND (reference sequence). CDR3 sequence: CASSIQAGHNQPQHF. The CDR3 DNA follows: TGTGCCAGTAGTATCCAAGCGGGACACAATCAGCCCCAGCATTTT.

This clonotype was seen repeatedly, ten times or more. This chain joins TRBV7-2 and TRBJ2-5, with TRBD2 matching 7 bases. The V gene's germline CDR1 is SGHTA and CDR2 FQGNSA. This CDR3 is 14 amino acids long. V lost 5 bases and J lost 10; bases outside the gene matches: 13. The CDR3 region has the DNA TGTGCCAGCAGCCACCGGGACCCTGGGGGGGGCCAGTACTTC. Protein product: CASSHRDPGGGQYF.

This clonotype was recorded a few times. This chain's CDR3 is CASSQQGSTGELFF. The CDR3 nucleotides are TGTGCCAGCAGTCAACAGGGAAGCACCGGGGAGCTGTTTTTT. The J gene is TRBJ2-2, the V gene TRBV4-2, with TRBD1 as a possible D gene (6 bases). V dropped 6 bases and J dropped 4 bases, with 12 bases sitting between them. Germline loops: CDR1 LGHNA, CDR2 YNFKEQ. The CDR3 is 14 residues long.

This clonotype was detected ten times or more. This chain links TRBV24-1 with TRBJ2-1; D may match TRBD1 or TRBD2 (5 bases each). The CDR3 has 14 amino acids. Per germline, CDR1 KGHDR and CDR2 SFDVKD. Trimming removed 6 bases at V and 5 bases at J, with 13 bases between. This chain's CDR3 is CATSLSGADNEQFF. The CDR3 nucleotides are TGTGCCACCAGTCTATCCGGGGCCGACAATGAGCAGTTCTTC.

This clonotype was detected ten times or more. The J gene is TRBJ2-1, the V gene TRBV15; D is ambiguous. The CDR3 extends over 12 amino acids. V was shortened by 4 bases and J by 3 bases, with 4 bases between the two germline ends. Germline CDR1 LNHNV, CDR2 YYDKDF (reference sequence). The CDR3 DNA reads as TGTGCCACCAGCATGGACTACAATGAGCAGTTCTTC. It codes for CATSMDYNEQFF.

The chain recombines TRBV6-1 with TRBJ1-2; D not certain. The CDR3 runs to 14 residues. Trimming shortened V by 7 bases and J by 4 bases, and 16 bases separated the two germline ends. Germline lookup yields CDR1 MNHNS and CDR2 SASEGT. CDR3 residues: CASIGGPSTYGYTF. In DNA form, the CDR3 reads TGTGCCAGCATTGGTGGGCCCTCCACCTATGGCTACACCTTC.

In its sample, this clonotype was seen many times. The chain employs TRBV12-3 or TRBV12-4 and TRBJ1-5, with D hard to call. This CDR3 region has 16 residues. Trimming removed 6 bases from V and 8 bases from J, with 23 bases in between. The CDR3 here is CASSLGRMSWSKPQHF. CDR3 DNA sequence: TGTGCCAGCAGCCTGGGCCGGATGTCCTGGTCGAAGCCCCAGCATTTT.

In its sample, this clonotype was seen many times. This rearrangement joins TRBV6-2 or TRBV6-3 to TRBJ2-5, with 8 bases identical to TRBD2. Trimming at V came to 6 bases and at J to 1 base, leaving 10 bases not matched to a gene. The CDR3 has 16 amino acids. Looked up from germline, CDR1 is MNHEY and CDR2 is SVGEGT. The CDR3: CASRPPVAGLQETQYF. The CDR3 region has the DNA TGTGCCAGCAGACCCCCAGTAGCGGGGCTCCAAGAGACCCAGTACTTC.

The chain joins TRBV20-1 to TRBJ1-5; a weak D match, TRBD1 (6 bases). This CDR3 region has 15 residues. Germline loops: CDR1 DFQATT, CDR2 SNEGSKA (reference sequence). With 3 bases removed from V and 5 bases from J, the gap between germline ends came to 17 bases. CDR3 coding DNA: TGCAGTGCTAGTTTCCAGGGGAAGGGCTATCAGCCCCAGCATTTT. Residues: CSASFQGKGYQPQHF.